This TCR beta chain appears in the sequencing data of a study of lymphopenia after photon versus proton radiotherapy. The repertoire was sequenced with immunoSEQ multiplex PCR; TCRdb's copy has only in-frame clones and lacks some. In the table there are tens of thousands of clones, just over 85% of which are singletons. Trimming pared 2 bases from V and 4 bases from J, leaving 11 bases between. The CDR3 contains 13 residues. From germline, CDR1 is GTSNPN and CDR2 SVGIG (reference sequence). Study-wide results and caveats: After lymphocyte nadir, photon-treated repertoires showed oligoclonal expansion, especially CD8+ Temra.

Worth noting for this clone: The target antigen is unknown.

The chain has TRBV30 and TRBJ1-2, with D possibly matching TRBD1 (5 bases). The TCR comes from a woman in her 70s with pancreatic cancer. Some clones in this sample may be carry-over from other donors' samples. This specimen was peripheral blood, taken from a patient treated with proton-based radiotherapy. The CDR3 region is CAWSRGSPYGYTF. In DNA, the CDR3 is TGTGCCTGGAGTAGGGGCAGCCCCTATGGCTACACCTTC.